This TCR beta chain is drawn from a study of blood T cell repertoires in COVID-19. As for the study in general: There were acute and convalescent COVID-19 samples, and they came from the United States, Italy and Spain. PBMCs, B-cell-depleted T cells, or T cells provided the cDNA or gDNA that made up the material.

Under the authors' procedure: From reference gene primer amplification, estimates of nucleated cell counts were derived. Clones were read by immunoSEQ multiplex PCR, and TCRdb kept only the in-frame ones, dropping some. V, J and clone size are those of that table, while D and trimming were read from the DNA. The sample lists about 14,000 clones, 80% to 90% occurring once. CDR3 length equals 18 residues. The V and J ends lost 5 bases and 4 bases respectively, with 25 bases between them. Germline loops: CDR1 SGHAT, CDR2 FQNNGV. This clone has just one count. Sequenced: peripheral blood. The receptor was derived from a man older than 75 with acute or convalescent COVID-19. This chain links TRBV11-2 with TRBJ2-3, with D tentatively TRBD2 (6 bases). CDR3 residues: CASSPTLLGSQWADTQYF. The CDR3 DNA sequence: TGTGCCAGCAGCCCGACCCTCCTCGGGAGCCAATGGGCAGATACGCAGTATTTT.